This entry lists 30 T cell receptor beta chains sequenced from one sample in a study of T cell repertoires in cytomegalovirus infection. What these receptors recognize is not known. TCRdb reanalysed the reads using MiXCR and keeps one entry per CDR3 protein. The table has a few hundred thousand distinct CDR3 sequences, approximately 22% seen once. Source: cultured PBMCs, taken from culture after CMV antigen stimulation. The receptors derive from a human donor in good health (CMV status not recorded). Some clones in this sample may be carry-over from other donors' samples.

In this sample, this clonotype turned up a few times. This CDR3 reads CASSWAGTKTGELFF. The DNA of the CDR3 is TGTGCCAGCAGCTGGGCCGGGACTAAAACCGGGGAGCTGTTTTTT. This sequence joins TRBV11-2 and TRBJ2-2, with 7 bases aligning to TRBD2. CDR1 and CDR2 (germline): SGHAT, FQNNGV. With V trimmed by 4 bases and J by 5 bases, 7 bases remained unmatched. CDR3 length: 15 amino acids.

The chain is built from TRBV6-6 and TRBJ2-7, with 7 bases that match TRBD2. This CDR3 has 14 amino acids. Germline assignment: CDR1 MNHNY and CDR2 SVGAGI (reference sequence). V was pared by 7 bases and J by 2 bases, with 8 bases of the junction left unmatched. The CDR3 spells CASNRGAGAYEQYF. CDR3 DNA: TGTGCCAGCAATAGGGGTGCGGGGGCCTACGAGCAGTACTTC.

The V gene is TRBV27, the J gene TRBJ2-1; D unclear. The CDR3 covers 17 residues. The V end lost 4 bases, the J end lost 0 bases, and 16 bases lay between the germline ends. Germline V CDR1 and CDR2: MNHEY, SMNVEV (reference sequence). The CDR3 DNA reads TGTGCCAGCAGTTCTCCTCCAAGGGCTACCTCCTACAATGAGCAGTTCTTC. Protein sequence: CASSSPPRATSYNEQFF.

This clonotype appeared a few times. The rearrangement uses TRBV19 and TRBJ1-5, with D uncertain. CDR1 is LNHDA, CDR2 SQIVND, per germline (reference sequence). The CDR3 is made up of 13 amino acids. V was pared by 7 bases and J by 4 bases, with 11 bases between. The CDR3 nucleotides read TGTGCCAGTACCACGGGCCATAATCAGCCCCAGCATTTT. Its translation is CASTTGHNQPQHF. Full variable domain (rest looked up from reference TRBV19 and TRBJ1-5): DGGITQSPKYLFRKEGQNVTLSCEQNLNHDAMYWYRQDPGQGLRLIYYSQIVNDFQKGDIAEGYSVSREKKESFPLTVTSAQKNPTAFYLCASTTGHNQPQHFGDGTRLSIL.

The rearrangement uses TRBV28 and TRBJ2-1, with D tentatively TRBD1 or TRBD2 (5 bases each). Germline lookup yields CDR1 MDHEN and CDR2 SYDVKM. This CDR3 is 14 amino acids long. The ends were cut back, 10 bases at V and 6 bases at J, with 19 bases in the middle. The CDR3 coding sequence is TGTGCCACGTCTAATGGAGGCAGGGCCAATGAGCAGTTCTTC. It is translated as CATSNGGRANEQFF.

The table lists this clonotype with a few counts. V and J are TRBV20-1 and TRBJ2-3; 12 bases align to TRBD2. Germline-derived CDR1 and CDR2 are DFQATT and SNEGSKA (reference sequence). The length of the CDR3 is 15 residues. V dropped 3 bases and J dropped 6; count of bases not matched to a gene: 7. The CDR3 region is CSASQTSGRRDTQYF. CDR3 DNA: TGCAGTGCTAGCCAGACTAGCGGGAGAAGGGATACGCAGTATTTT.

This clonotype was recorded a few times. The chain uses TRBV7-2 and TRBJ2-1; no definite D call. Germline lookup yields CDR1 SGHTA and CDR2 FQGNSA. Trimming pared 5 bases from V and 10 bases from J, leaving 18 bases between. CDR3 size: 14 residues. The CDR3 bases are TGTGCCAGCAGCGTCGGTGGTGGGTCACGGGAGCAGTTCTTC. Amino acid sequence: CASSVGGGSREQFF.

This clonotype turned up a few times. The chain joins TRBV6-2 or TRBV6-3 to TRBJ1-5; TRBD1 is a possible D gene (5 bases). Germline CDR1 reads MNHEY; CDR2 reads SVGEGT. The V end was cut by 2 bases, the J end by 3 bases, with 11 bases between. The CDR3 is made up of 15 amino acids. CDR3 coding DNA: TGTGCCAGCAGTTACCCCGGCAGGGTCAATCAGCCCCAGCATTTT. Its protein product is CASSYPGRVNQPQHF.

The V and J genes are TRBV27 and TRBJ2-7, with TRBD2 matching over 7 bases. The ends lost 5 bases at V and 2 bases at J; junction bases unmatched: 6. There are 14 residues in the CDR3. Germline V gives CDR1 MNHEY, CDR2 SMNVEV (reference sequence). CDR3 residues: CASSPERGAYEQYF. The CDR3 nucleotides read TGTGCCAGCAGTCCCGAGCGGGGCGCCTACGAGCAGTACTTC.

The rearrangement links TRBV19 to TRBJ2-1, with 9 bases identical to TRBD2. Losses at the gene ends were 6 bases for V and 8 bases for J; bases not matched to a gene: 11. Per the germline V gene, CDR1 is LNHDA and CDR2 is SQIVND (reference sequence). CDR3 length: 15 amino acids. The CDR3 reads CASRTGTSLDYEQFF. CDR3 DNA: TGTGCCAGTAGAACCGGGACTAGCTTGGATTATGAGCAGTTCTTC. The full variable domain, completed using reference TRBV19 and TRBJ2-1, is DGGITQSPKYLFRKEGQNVTLSCEQNLNHDAMYWYRQDPGQGLRLIYYSQIVNDFQKGDIAEGYSVSREKKESFPLTVTSAQKNPTAFYLCASRTGTSLDYEQFFGPGTRLTVL.

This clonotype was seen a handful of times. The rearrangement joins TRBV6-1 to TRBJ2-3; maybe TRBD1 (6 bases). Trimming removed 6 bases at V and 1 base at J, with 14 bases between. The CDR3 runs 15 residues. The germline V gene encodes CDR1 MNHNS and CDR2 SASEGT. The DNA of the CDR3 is TGTGCCAGCAGAGACAGGCTTTGGGGCACAGATACGCAGTATTTT. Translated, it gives CASRDRLWGTDTQYF.

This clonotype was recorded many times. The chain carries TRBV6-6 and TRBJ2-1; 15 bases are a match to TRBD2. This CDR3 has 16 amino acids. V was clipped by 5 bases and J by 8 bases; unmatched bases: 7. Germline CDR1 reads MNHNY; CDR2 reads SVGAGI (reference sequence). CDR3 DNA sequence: TGTGCCAGCAGTCGGACTAGCGGGAGGGGGGGGCATGAGCAGTTCTTC. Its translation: CASSRTSGRGGHEQFF.

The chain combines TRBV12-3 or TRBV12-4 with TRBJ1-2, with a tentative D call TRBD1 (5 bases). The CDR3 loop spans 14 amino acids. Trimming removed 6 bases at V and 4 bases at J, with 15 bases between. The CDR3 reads CASRLFRAGYGYTF. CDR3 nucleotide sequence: TGTGCCAGCAGGCTTTTCAGGGCTGGCTATGGCTACACCTTC.

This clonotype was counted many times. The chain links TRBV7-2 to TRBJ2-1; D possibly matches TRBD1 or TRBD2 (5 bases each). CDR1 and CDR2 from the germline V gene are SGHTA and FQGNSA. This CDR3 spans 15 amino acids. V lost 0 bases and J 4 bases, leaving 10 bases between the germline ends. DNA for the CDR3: TGTGCCAGCAGCTTAGCGGGGACCCAATACAATGAGCAGTTCTTC. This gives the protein CASSLAGTQYNEQFF.

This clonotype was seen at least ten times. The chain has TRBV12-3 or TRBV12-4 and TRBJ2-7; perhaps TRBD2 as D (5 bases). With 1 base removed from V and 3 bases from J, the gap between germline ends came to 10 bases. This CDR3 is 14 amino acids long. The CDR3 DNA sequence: TGTGCCAGCAGTTTAGAAGAGGGCTACTACGAGCAGTACTTC. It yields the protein CASSLEEGYYEQYF.

CDR3 nucleotide sequence: TGTGCCAGCAGTTACTCTAGGACTAGCGTTTACAATGAGCAGTTCTTC. As protein: CASSYSRTSVYNEQFF. The chain joins TRBV6-6 to TRBJ2-1, with 9 bases that match TRBD2. With 0 bases clipped from V and 4 bases from J, the junction kept 4 bases outside the gene matches. Germline V CDR1 and CDR2: MNHNY, SVGAGI (reference sequence). The CDR3 consists of 16 residues.

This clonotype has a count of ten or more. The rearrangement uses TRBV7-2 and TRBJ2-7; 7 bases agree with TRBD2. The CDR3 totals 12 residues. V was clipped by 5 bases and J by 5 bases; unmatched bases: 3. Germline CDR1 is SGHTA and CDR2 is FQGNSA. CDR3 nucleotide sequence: TGTGCCAGCAGCCCCAGCGGGAACGAGCAGTACGTC. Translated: CASSPSGNEQYV.

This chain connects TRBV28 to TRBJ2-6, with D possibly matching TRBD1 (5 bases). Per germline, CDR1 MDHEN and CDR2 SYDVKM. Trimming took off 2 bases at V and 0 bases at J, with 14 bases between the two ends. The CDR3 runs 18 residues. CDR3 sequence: CASSLNRQLVSGANVLTF. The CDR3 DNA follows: TGTGCCAGCAGTTTAAACCGACAGTTAGTCTCTGGGGCCAACGTCCTGACTTTC.

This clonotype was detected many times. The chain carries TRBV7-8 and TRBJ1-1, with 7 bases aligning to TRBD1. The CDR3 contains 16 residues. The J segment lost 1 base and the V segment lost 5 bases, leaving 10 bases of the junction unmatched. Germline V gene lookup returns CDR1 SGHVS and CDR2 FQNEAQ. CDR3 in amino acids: CASSQAGDRPNTEAFF. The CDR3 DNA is TGTGCCAGCAGCCAAGCGGGGGACAGACCGAACACTGAAGCTTTCTTT.

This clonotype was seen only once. For the CDR3, the DNA is TGTGCCAGCAGAAGAACAGGGATGAACTATGGCTACACCTTC. This encodes CASRRTGMNYGYTF. V gene TRBV27 combines with J gene TRBJ1-2, with a weak D call TRBD1 (6 bases). Trimming removed 6 bases from V and 2 bases from J, with 13 bases in between. The germline V gene encodes CDR1 MNHEY and CDR2 SMNVEV (reference sequence). The CDR3 runs 14 residues.

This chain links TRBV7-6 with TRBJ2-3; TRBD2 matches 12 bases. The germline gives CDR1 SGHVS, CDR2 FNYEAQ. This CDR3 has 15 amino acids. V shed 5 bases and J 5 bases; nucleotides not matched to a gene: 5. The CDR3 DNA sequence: TGTGCCAGCAGCCCCGGACTAGCGGGAAGAGATACGCAGTATTTT. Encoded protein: CASSPGLAGRDTQYF.

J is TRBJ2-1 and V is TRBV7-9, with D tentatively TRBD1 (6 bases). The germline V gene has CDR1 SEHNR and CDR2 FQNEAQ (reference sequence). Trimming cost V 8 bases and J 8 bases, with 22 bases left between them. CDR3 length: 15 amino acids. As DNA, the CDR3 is TGTGCCAGCGGATCCAGACAGGCCAGGCTGGATGAGCAGTTCTTC. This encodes CASGSRQARLDEQFF.

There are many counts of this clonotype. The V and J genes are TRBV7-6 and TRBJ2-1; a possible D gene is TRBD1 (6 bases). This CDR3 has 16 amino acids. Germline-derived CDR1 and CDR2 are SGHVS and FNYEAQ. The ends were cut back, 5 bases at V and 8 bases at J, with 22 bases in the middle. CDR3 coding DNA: TGTGCCAGCAGCCCCGCCCGGGGACAAGGAAGGGATGAGCAGTTCTTC. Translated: CASSPARGQGRDEQFF.

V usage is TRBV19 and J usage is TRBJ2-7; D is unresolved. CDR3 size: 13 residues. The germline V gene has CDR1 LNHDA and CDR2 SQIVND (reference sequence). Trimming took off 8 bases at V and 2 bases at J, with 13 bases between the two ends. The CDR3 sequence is CASSPTPAYEQYF. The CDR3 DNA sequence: TGTGCCAGTTCGCCGACTCCCGCCTACGAGCAGTACTTC.

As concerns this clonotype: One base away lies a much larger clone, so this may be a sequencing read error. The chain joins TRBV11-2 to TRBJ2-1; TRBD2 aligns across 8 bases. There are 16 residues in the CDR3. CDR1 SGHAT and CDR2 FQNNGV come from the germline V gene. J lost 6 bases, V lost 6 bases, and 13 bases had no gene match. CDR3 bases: TGTGCCAGCAGTGGTGGCCTAGCGGGCTTCTTCAATGAGCAGTTCTTC. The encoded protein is CASSGGLAGFFNEQFF.

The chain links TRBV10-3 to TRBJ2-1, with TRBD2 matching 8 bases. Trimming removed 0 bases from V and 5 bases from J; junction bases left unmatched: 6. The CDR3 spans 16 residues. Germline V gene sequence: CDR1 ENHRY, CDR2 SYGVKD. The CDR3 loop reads CAISESPSGGNNEQFF. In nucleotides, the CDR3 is TGTGCCATCAGTGAGTCCCCCAGCGGGGGTAACAATGAGCAGTTCTTC.

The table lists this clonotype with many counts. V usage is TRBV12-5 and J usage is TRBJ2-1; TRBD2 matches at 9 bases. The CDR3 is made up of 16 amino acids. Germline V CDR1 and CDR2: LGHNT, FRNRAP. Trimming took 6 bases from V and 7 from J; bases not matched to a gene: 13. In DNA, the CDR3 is TGTGCTAGTGGCTACTGGGCGGGAGGGGCTCGGAATGAGCAGTTCTTC. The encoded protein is CASGYWAGGARNEQFF.

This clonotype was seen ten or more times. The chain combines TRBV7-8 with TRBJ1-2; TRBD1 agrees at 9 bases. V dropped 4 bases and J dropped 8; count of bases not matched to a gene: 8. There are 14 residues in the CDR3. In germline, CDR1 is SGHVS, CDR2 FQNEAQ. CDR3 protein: CASSSTGGLGGYTF. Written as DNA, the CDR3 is TGTGCCAGCAGCTCCACAGGGGGCCTTGGGGGCTACACCTTC.

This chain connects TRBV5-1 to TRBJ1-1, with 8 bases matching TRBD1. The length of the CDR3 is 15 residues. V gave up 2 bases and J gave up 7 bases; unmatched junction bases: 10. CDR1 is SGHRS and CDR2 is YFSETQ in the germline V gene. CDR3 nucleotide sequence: TGCGCCAGCAGCTTACAGGGGGGCGAACTGAATGAAGCTTTCTTT. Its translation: CASSLQGGELNEAFF.

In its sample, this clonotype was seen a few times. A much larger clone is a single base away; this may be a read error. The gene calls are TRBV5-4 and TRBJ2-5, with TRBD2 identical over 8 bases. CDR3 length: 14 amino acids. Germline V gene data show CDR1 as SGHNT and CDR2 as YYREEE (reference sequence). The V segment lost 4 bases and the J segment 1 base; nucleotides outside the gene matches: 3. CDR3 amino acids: CASSEGTSQETQYF. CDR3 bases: TGTGCCAGCAGCGAAGGGACTAGCCAAGAGACCCAGTACTTC.